The following is a TCR beta chain sequence with its context. Its antigen is as yet unknown. The germline V gene encodes CDR1 SGHKS and CDR2 YYEKEE (reference sequence). Trimming removed 3 bases from V and 8 bases from J, with 12 bases in between. The CDR3 is 14 amino acids. These data are taken from a study of blood T cells in healthy people across ages. Across the study: Per every two T cells, about one barcoded beta molecule was captured by template switching. Regarding the study as a whole: A strong correlation between TCR beta diversity and naive T cell percentage was seen. Long-lived and aged donors differed, with more naive CD4+ cells and higher diversity in the long-lived.

Donors were systemically healthy Caucasian individuals from Russia aged roughly 6 to 100 years. PCR was performed a second time for about 7 to 12 cycles using a sample-barcoded 5' primer and a J-beta primer mix. In TCRdb, the 5' RACE reads were re-called with MiXCR into one record per CDR3 protein. The sample consists of about 640,000 distinct CDR3 sequences, approximately 30% of them appearing once. Sequencing input: blood. The origin of this receptor is a woman over 75 in good health. This chain links TRBV5-5 with TRBJ1-6; TRBD1 is a possible D gene (5 bases). The CDR3 nucleotides are TGTGCCAGCAGCTGGACGGGGCCGGATTCACCCCTCCACTTT. Translated, it gives CASSWTGPDSPLHF.